This T cell receptor (beta chain) was captured in a study of CD8+CD57+ T cells in acquired aplastic anemia. CDR3 and TCR beta VDJ profiling relied on a genomic DNA template. TCRdb ran MiXCR on the reads and lists one entry per CDR3 protein. The table records about 150,000 distinct CDR3 sequences, roughly half of them present only once. CDR1 ENHRY and CDR2 SYGVKD come from the germline V gene. The CDR3 loop spans 15 amino acids. Trimming cost V 5 bases and J 7 bases; bases outside gene matches: 8. This clonotype occurred a few times. Those patients picked for sequencing had displayed CD8+CD57+ cell expansion on flow cytometry. Patients had not yet gotten any therapy when their blood was taken for sampling.

What was sequenced was sorted CD4+, CD8+, or CD8+CD57+ T cells (not recorded which) from PBMCs. The chain joins TRBV10-3 to TRBJ2-1; 10 nucleotides align to TRBD1. The sequence was collected from a human donor with aplastic anemia. CDR3 in amino acids: CAISSGTGDMNEQFF. CDR3 in DNA: TGTGCCATCAGTTCCGGGACAGGGGATATGAATGAGCAGTTCTTC.